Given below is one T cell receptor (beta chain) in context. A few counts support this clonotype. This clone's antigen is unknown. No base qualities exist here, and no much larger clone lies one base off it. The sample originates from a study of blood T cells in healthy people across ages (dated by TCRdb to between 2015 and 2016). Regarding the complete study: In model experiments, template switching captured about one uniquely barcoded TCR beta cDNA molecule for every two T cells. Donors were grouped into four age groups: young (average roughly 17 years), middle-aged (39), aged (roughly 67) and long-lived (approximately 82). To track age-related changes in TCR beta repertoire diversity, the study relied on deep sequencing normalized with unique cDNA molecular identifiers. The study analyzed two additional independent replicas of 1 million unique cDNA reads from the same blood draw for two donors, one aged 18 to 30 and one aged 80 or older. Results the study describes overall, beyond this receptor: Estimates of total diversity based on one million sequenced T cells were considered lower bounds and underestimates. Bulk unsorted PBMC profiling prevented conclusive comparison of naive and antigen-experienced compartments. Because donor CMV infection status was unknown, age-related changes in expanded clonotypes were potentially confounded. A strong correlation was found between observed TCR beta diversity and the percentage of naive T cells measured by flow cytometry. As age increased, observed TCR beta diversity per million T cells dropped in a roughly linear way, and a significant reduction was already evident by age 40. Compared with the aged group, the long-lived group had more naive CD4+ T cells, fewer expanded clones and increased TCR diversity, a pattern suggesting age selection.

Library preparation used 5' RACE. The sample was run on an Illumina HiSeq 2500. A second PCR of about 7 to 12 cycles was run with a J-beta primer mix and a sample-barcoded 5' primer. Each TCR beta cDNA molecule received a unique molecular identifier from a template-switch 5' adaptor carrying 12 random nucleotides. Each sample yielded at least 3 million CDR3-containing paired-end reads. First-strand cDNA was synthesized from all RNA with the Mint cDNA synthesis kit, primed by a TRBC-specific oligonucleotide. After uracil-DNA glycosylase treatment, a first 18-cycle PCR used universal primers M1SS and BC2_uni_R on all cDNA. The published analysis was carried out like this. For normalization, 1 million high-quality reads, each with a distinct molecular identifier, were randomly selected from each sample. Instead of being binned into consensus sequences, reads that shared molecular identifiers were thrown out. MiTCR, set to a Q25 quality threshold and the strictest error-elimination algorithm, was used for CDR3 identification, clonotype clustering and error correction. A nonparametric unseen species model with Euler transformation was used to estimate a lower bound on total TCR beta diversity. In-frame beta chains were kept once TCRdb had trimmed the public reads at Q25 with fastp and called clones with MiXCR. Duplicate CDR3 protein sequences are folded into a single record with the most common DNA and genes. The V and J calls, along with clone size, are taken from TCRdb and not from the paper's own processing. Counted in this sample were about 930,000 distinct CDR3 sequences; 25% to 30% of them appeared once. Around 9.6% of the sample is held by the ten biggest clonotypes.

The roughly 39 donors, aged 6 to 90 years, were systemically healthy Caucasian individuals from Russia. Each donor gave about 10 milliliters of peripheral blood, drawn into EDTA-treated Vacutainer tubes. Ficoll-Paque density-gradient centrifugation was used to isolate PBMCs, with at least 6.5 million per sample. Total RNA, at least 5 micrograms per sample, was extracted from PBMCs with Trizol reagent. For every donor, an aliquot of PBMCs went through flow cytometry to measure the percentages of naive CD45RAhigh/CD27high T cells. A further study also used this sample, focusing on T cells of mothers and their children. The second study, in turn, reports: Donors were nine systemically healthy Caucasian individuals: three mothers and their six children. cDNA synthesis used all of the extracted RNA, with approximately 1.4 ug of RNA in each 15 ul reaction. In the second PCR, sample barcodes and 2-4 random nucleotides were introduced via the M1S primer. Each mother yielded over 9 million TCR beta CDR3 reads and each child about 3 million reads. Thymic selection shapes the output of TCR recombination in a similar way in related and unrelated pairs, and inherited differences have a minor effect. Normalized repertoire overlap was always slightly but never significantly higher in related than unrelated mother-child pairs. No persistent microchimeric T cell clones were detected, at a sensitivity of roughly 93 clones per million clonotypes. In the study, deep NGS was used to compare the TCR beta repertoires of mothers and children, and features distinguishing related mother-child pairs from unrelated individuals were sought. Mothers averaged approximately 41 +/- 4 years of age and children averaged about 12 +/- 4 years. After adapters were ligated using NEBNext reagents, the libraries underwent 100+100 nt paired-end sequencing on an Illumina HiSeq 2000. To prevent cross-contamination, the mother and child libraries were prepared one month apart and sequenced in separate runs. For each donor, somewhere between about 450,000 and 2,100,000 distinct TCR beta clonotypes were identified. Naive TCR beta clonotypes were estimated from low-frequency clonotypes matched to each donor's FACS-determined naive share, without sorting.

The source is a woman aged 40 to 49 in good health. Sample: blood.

The DNA is TGTGCCAGCAGCCTAAACAGGGTCGGCTACACCTTC. It is translated as CASSLNRVGYTF. The sequence joins TRBV14 to TRBJ1-2; TRBD1 is possibly the D segment (6 matching bases). V and J are truncated by 4 bases and 8 bases respectively, leaving an intervening sequence of 11 bases. The CDR3 goes from the cysteine to the phenylalanine over 12 residues. Kept here is only the CDR3 DNA, which spans 36 bases and is read in frame from base 1. The germline V gene specifies SGHDN as CDR1 and FVKESK as CDR2.